These 2 T cell receptor beta chains originate from one sample sequenced in a study of cytomegalovirus exposure and HLA in healthy donors. Researchers ran the PCR with 60 Vbeta and 13 Jbeta primers. The method was immunoSEQ multiplex PCR; TCRdb's version includes in-frame clones alone and lacks a portion of them. The table has around 60,000 clones, roughly 73% seen once; the top ten hold roughly 25%. The sample comprised PBMCs. The receptors shown here come from a woman aged 40 to 55 in good health and CMV-seropositive.

The rearrangement links TRBV11-1 to TRBJ2-2; 9 bases fit TRBD1. The CDR3 is 14 amino acids. From germline, CDR1 is SGHAT and CDR2 FQDESV (reference sequence). The V and J ends lost 7 bases and 7 bases, in that order; junction bases with no gene match: 7. CDR3 in DNA: TGTGCCAGCAACTCCAGACAGGGGGACGGGGAGCTGTTTTTT. The encoded protein is CASNSRQGDGELFF. Based on the CDR3 plus reference TRBV11-1 and TRBJ2-2, the full variable domain is EAEVAQSPRYKITEKSQAVAFWCDPISGHATLYWYRQILGQGPELLVQFQDESVVDDSQLPKDRFSAERLKGVDSTLKIQPAELGDSAMYLCASNSRQGDGELFFGEGSRLTVL.

V and J are TRBV15 and TRBJ2-7; tentative D call: TRBD1 (6 bases). Germline CDR1 LNHNV, CDR2 YYDKDF (reference sequence). The CDR3 covers 15 residues. Trimming left V 0 bases short and J 5 bases short, with 14 bases between. DNA for the CDR3: TGTGCCACCAGCAGAGAAACAGGGACCATACACGAGCAGTACTTC. Amino acid sequence: CATSRETGTIHEQYF.